Listed here are 16 T cell receptor beta chains from one sample, sequenced in a study of PD-1 blockade in classical Hodgkin lymphoma. Indicated time point: newly diagnosed, previously untreated cHL patient sample. Magnetic negative selection was used to purify CD8+ T cells from thawed PBMCs. Sequencing used immunoSEQ multiplex PCR; TCRdb keeps in-frame clones, though not all of them. The sample lists some 21,000 clones, approximately 90% seen once, with less than 7.5% in the top ten. Sequences were obtained from CD8+ T cells from blood. Receptors originate from a human donor with classical Hodgkin lymphoma.

This chain uses TRBV7-9 with TRBJ1-1; the D is unclear. The germline gives CDR1 SEHNR, CDR2 FQNEAQ (reference sequence). V lost 2 bases and J lost 6, with 7 bases in between. This CDR3 is 12 amino acids long. CDR3 DNA: TGTGCCAGCAGCTTATTCGATGCTGAAGCTTTCTTT. It translates to CASSLFDAEAFF. The whole variable domain, filled in from reference TRBV7-9 and TRBJ1-1, reads DTGVSQNPRHKITKRGQNVTFRCDPISEHNRLYWYRQTLGQGPEFLTYFQNEAQLEKSRLLSDRFSAERPKGSFSTLEIQRTEQGDSAMYLCASSLFDAEAFFGQGTRLTVV.

The CDR3 DNA reads as TGTGCCAGCAGCTCCGAGGGGAATCAGCCCCAGCATTTT. Residues: CASSSEGNQPQHF. The chain is built from TRBV4-2 and TRBJ1-5; tentative D call: TRBD1 (5 bases). This CDR3 is built from 13 residues. In germline, CDR1 is LGHNA, CDR2 YNFKEQ. V dropped 5 bases and J dropped 4 bases, with 9 bases sitting between them.

V and J are TRBV4-3 and TRBJ2-7; D uncertain. Germline loops: CDR1 LGHNA, CDR2 YSLEER. V gave up 1 base and J gave up 3 bases, with 10 bases separating them. This CDR3 comprises 14 residues. The CDR3 spells CASSQAPDGYEQYF. The CDR3 coding sequence is TGCGCCAGCAGCCAAGCCCCGGACGGCTACGAGCAGTACTTC.

The CDR3 DNA sequence: TGTGCCAGCAGCCGGGAGGGGGGCACTGAAGCTTTCTTT. Translation gives CASSREGGTEAFF. The chain joins TRBV7-3 to TRBJ1-1, with TRBD1 as a possible D gene (6 bases). Deletions cut 5 bases from V and 4 bases from J, with 11 bases between. Germline lookup yields CDR1 SGHTA and CDR2 FQGTGA. The CDR3 length is 13 residues.

In its sample, this clone was seen once. The chain employs TRBV28 and TRBJ1-1, with D possibly matching TRBD1 (5 bases). Germline loops: CDR1 MDHEN, CDR2 SYDVKM. V dropped 5 bases and J dropped 0 bases, with 13 bases sitting between them. The length of the CDR3 is 15 residues. CDR3 region: CASSDRGRLNTEAFF. CDR3 bases: TGTGCCAGCAGTGATAGGGGACGATTGAACACTGAAGCTTTCTTT. Full variable domain (rest looked up from reference TRBV28 and TRBJ1-1): DVKVTQSSRYLVKRTGEKVFLECVQDMDHENMFWYRQDPGLGLRLIYFSYDVKMKEKGDIPEGYSVSREKKERFSLILESASTNQTSMYLCASSDRGRLNTEAFFGQGTRLTVV.

The chain employs TRBV7-6 and TRBJ1-4; 7 nucleotides line up with TRBD1. The germline CDR1 and CDR2 sequences are SGHVS and FNYEAQ. This CDR3 region has 15 residues. Trimming took 5 bases from V and 1 from J; bases not matched to a gene: 4. Here the CDR3 DNA reads TGTGCCAGCAGCCCGTGGACAGGAACTAATGAAAAACTGTTTTTT. Translation: CASSPWTGTNEKLFF.

The chain links TRBV19 to TRBJ2-1, with D possibly called TRBD1 or TRBD2 (5 bases each). This CDR3 spans 14 amino acids. Germline-derived CDR1 and CDR2 are LNHDA and SQIVND (reference sequence). V was trimmed by 7 bases and J by 5 bases, leaving 15 bases between them. CDR3 sequence (DNA): TGTGCCAGTACCCGACTCTGGGACGACAATGAGCAGTTCTTC. Its protein is CASTRLWDDNEQFF.

This sequence joins TRBV15 and TRBJ2-3; 7 bases fit TRBD1. Germline CDR1 is LNHNV and CDR2 is YYDKDF (reference sequence). The CDR3 totals 16 residues. V shed 1 base, J shed 3 bases, and the junction held 7 bases outside the gene matches. The DNA of the CDR3 is TGTGCCACCAGCAGAGGTACAGGGGATCATACAGATACGCAGTATTTT. Translated, it gives CATSRGTGDHTDTQYF.

The chain uses TRBV27 and TRBJ2-5, with D perhaps being TRBD1 or TRBD2 (5 bases each). This CDR3 region has 16 residues. The germline V and J ends were trimmed by 6 bases and 4 bases, with 21 bases remaining between them. Looked up from germline, CDR1 is MNHEY and CDR2 is SMNVEV (reference sequence). CDR3: CASSLGVGVGAETQYF. DNA for the CDR3: TGTGCCAGCAGCTTAGGGGTGGGAGTCGGGGCAGAGACCCAGTACTTC.

The V and J genes are TRBV4-1 and TRBJ2-1; D is unresolved. Germline V gene lookup returns CDR1 MGHRA and CDR2 YSYEKL. This CDR3 comprises 15 residues. V lost 4 bases and J lost 3, with 13 bases in between. The CDR3 sequence: CASSPDWTGYNEQFF. In DNA, the CDR3 is TGCGCCAGCAGCCCCGACTGGACGGGCTACAATGAGCAGTTCTTC.

This chain connects TRBV5-5 to TRBJ2-2, with TRBD2 as a possible D gene (6 bases). The CDR3 sequence is 14 residues long. Per germline, CDR1 SGHKS and CDR2 YYEKEE (reference sequence). Trimming removed 1 base from V and 6 bases from J, with 10 bases in between. The CDR3 loop reads CASSLMGGPGELFF. CDR3 coding DNA: TGTGCCAGCAGCTTGATGGGGGGTCCCGGGGAGCTGTTTTTT.

The V gene is TRBV4-1, the J gene TRBJ2-7; 8 bases map to TRBD1. V lost 3 bases, J lost 5 bases, and 9 bases stayed unmatched. The CDR3 is made up of 15 amino acids. Per germline, CDR1 MGHRA and CDR2 YSYEKL. CDR3 nucleotide sequence: TGCGCCAGCAGCCACACCTTGGACAGGGAAGACGAGCAGTACTTC. Protein: CASSHTLDREDEQYF.

CDR3 nucleotide sequence: TGTGCCAGCTCACGGGACGGGAGATCCTACAATGAGCAGTTCTTC. It translates to CASSRDGRSYNEQFF. The genes are TRBV18 and TRBJ2-1; perhaps TRBD2 as D (6 bases). The germline V gene encodes CDR1 KGHSH and CDR2 LQKENI. The CDR3 is 15 amino acids. With 4 bases removed from V and 1 base from J, the gap between germline ends came to 11 bases.

V gene TRBV6-1 combines with J gene TRBJ2-3, with 9 bases fitting TRBD1. This CDR3 has 15 residues. Germline assignment: CDR1 MNHNS and CDR2 SASEGT. V trimming: 6 bases; J trimming: 2 bases; junction bases outside the gene matches: 6. This CDR3 reads CASRSGTGTTDTQYF. In nucleotides, the CDR3 is TGTGCCAGCAGATCCGGGACAGGGACCACAGATACGCAGTATTTT.

The chain combines TRBV18 with TRBJ2-1; 7 bases are a match to TRBD2. CDR3 size: 13 residues. Germline values: CDR1 KGHSH, CDR2 LQKENI. The V segment lost 0 bases and the J segment 10 bases; nucleotides outside the gene matches: 3. This chain's CDR3 is CASSPPWGGEQFF. DNA for the CDR3: TGTGCCAGCTCACCACCGTGGGGAGGGGAGCAGTTCTTC.

V is TRBV6-1 and J is TRBJ2-1; D may be TRBD1 (6 bases). The CDR3 is made up of 13 amino acids. V lost 4 bases to trimming and J lost 8 bases, with 12 bases between them. Germline V gene sequence: CDR1 MNHNS, CDR2 SASEGT. DNA for the CDR3: TGTGCCAGCAGTGGACAGGACTGGGATGAGCAGTTCTTC. Residues: CASSGQDWDEQFF.